These T cell receptor beta chains were read from a single sample in a study of response to subunit inactivated influenza vaccine. TCRdb re-analysed the RT-PCR reads in MiXCR, keeping a single row per CDR3 protein. This table has 490,000 or so distinct CDR3 sequences, about 8% appearing once. Sequencing was performed on PBMCs from blood, taken roughly 24 months after vaccination. The receptors derive from a man in his fifties or sixties who received an inactivated influenza vaccine. Each CDR3 is given with its conserved first and last residue. A D gene is named only where the DNA matches it firmly. Clone size, where shown, is once, few, many, or a class for clones that have expanded.

V: TRBV6-5
D: TRBD2
size: NA
J: TRBJ2-2
DNA: TGTGCCAGCAGTTACTCCCGCGGGGGGGCAAGCACCGGGGAGCTGTTTTTT
CDR3: CASSYSRGGASTGELFF

V: TRBV20-1
D: NA
size: NA
J: TRBJ2-3
DNA: TGCAGTGCTAGAGATGGGCGGGATCACACAGATACGCAGTATTTT
CDR3: CSARDGRDHTDTQYF

V: TRBV10-3
D: TRBD1
size: NA
J: TRBJ2-2
DNA: TGTGCCATCGGAAGACAGGGAGACACCGGGGAGCTGTTTTTT
CDR3: CAIGRQGDTGELFF

V: TRBV27
D: NA
size: NA
J: TRBJ2-7
DNA: TGTGCCAGCAGTCGCGGGGGGGTCGGGACAGGGTCGTACGAGCAGTACTTC
CDR3: CASSRGGVGTGSYEQYF

V: TRBV12-3/TRBV12-4
D: TRBD1
size: few
J: TRBJ1-5
DNA: TGTGCCAGCAGTCAGGGACAGGAAAATCAGCCCCAGCATTTT
CDR3: CASSQGQENQPQHF

V: TRBV6-2/TRBV6-3
D: NA
size: few
J: TRBJ2-4
DNA: TGTGCCAGCGCCCCGCATCGGGGTGGAAGAAACATTCAGTACTTC
CDR3: CASAPHRGGRNIQYF

V: TRBV5-1
D: NA
size: many
J: TRBJ1-2
DNA: TGCGCCAGCAGCTTTCAAGGGTCGTCTGGCTACACCTTC
CDR3: CASSFQGSSGYTF

V: TRBV4-2
D: NA
size: few
J: TRBJ1-4
DNA: TGTGCCAGCAGCCGTAAACTCCAAGAGAATGAAAAACTGTTTTTT
CDR3: CASSRKLQENEKLFF

V: TRBV7-2
D: TRBD2
size: many
J: TRBJ2-5
DNA: TGTGCCAGCAGCTCGATAGCGGGAGCTGAGACCCAGTACTTC
CDR3: CASSSIAGAETQYF

V: TRBV6-5
D: TRBD1
size: many
J: TRBJ1-6
DNA: TGTGCCAGCAGTTCAAGACAGGGGAAAATAAACTCACCCCTCCACTTT
CDR3: CASSSRQGKINSPLHF

V: TRBV4-3
D: TRBD1
size: many
J: TRBJ1-2
DNA: TGCGCCAGCAGCCAGGGACAGGGGGCTGAGGGCTACACCTTC
CDR3: CASSQGQGAEGYTF

V: TRBV6-2/TRBV6-3
D: TRBD2
size: many
J: TRBJ2-7
DNA: TGTGCCAGCAGTTACTCACTAGCGGGGGGCCGTATCGACTACGAGCAGTACTTC
CDR3: CASSYSLAGGRIDYEQYF

V: TRBV5-6
D: TRBD1
size: NA
J: TRBJ1-2
DNA: TGTGCCAGCAGGGGAGAGGACAGGGCGGTTTCTGGCTACACCTTC
CDR3: CASRGEDRAVSGYTF

V: TRBV27
D: NA
size: few
J: TRBJ2-1
DNA: TGTGCCAGCAGTACCTCAGGGTGGAATGAGCAGTTCTTC
CDR3: CASSTSGWNEQFF

V: TRBV20-1
D: TRBD2
size: few
J: TRBJ2-5
DNA: TGCAGTGCTAGTAGCGGGACGGGGGAGACCCAGTACTTC
CDR3: CSASSGTGETQYF

V: TRBV28
D: TRBD2
size: NA
J: TRBJ2-1
DNA: TGTGCCAGCAAGCGGGGTGCCTACAATGAGCAGTTCTTC
CDR3: CASKRGAYNEQFF

V: TRBV5-5
D: NA
size: NA
J: TRBJ2-5
DNA: TGTGCCAGCAGCCGGTCCGCAGAAACCCAAGAGACCCAGTACTTC
CDR3: CASSRSAETQETQYF

V: TRBV6-1
D: TRBD1
size: NA
J: TRBJ2-7
DNA: TGTGCCAGCAGAACATCCGGGACAGGGGGCTACGAGCAGTACTTC
CDR3: CASRTSGTGGYEQYF

V: TRBV20-1
D: NA
size: many
J: TRBJ2-3
DNA: TGCAGTGCTAGAGGGGCCCGGATGGTCTCAGATACGCAGTATTTT
CDR3: CSARGARMVSDTQYF

V: TRBV15
D: NA
size: many
J: TRBJ2-7
DNA: TGTGCCACCAGCAGAGATCTTTTCTTGTTCAGGGGCTACGAGCAGTACTTC
CDR3: CATSRDLFLFRGYEQYF

V: TRBV19
D: NA
size: NA
J: TRBJ1-1
DNA: TGTGCCAGTAGTATATTCGGGACGGGCAGCACTGAAGCTTTCTTT
CDR3: CASSIFGTGSTEAFF

V: TRBV7-6
D: TRBD2
size: NA
J: TRBJ2-1
DNA: TGTGCCAGCAGCCCCATCCCCGGGACTAGCGGGAGGAATGAGCAGTTCTTC
CDR3: CASSPIPGTSGRNEQFF

V: TRBV27
D: NA
size: many
J: TRBJ2-1
DNA: TGTGCCAGCAGTTTAGGCGGCGGGTGGAATGAGCAGTTCTTC
CDR3: CASSLGGGWNEQFF

V: TRBV12-3/TRBV12-4
D: TRBD1
size: many
J: TRBJ1-2
DNA: TGTGCCAGCAGTTGGGACAGGGGGAGGGATGGCTACACCTTC
CDR3: CASSWDRGRDGYTF

V: TRBV20-1
D: TRBD1
size: NA
J: TRBJ1-4
DNA: TGCAGTGCAGATACAGGGGGGGATTGGGAAAAACTGTTTTTT
CDR3: CSADTGGDWEKLFF

V: TRBV5-1
D: TRBD2
size: NA
J: TRBJ2-7
DNA: TGCGCCAGCAGCGAAGCGGGGGTTTCCTACGAGCAGTACTTC
CDR3: CASSEAGVSYEQYF

V: TRBV20-1
D: NA
size: few
J: TRBJ2-5
DNA: TGCAGTGCTCGGAGGGGGTCGGTGACCCAGTACTTC
CDR3: CSARRGSVTQYF

V: TRBV20-1
D: TRBD1
size: many
J: TRBJ1-1
DNA: TGCAGTGCTAGAGACCGATTGACAGGGTTTGGCACTGAAGCTTTCTTT
CDR3: CSARDRLTGFGTEAFF

V: TRBV10-3
D: NA
size: NA
J: TRBJ2-2
DNA: TGTGCCATCAGTGGTCCCTCGGGACAACCCAGGGGGGAGCTGTTTTTT
CDR3: CAISGPSGQPRGELFF

V: TRBV2
D: TRBD2
size: NA
J: TRBJ2-7
DNA: TGTGCCAGCAGTGGCCGGGGGGGCTCCTACGAGCAGTACTTC
CDR3: CASSGRGGSYEQYF

V: TRBV28
D: TRBD2
size: few
J: TRBJ2-3
DNA: TGTGCCAGCAGTACCCGGGGACTAGCGGGAGGGCGTCCAGATACGCAGTATTTT
CDR3: CASSTRGLAGGRPDTQYF

V: TRBV5-1
D: NA
size: NA
J: TRBJ1-1
DNA: TGCGCCAGCAGCTTACCGTCCACTGAAGCTTTCTTT
CDR3: CASSLPSTEAFF

V: TRBV21-1
D: NA
size: NA
J: TRBJ2-3
DNA: TGTGCCAGCAGCAACGACTTAACAGGGTACGGCACAGATACGCAGTATTTT
CDR3: CASSNDLTGYGTDTQYF

V: TRBV27
D: NA
size: NA
J: TRBJ2-1
DNA: TGTGCCAGCAGCCTAGCTAGCGCCCGCGAAATGGAGCAGTTCTTC
CDR3: CASSLASAREMEQFF

V: TRBV10-3
D: TRBD2
size: many
J: TRBJ2-3
DNA: TGTGCCATCAGCCCTAGCGGAAGCACAGATACGCAGTATTTT
CDR3: CAISPSGSTDTQYF

V: TRBV6-2/TRBV6-3
D: NA
size: few
J: TRBJ2-2
DNA: TGTGCCAGCGCCTGGTCGAACACCGGGGAGCTGTTTTTT
CDR3: CASAWSNTGELFF

V: TRBV5-1
D: TRBD2
size: few
J: TRBJ2-1
DNA: TGCGCCAGCAGCGACTCCCCCTCCGGGACTAGCGGGAAGCAGTTCTTC
CDR3: CASSDSPSGTSGKQFF

V: TRBV14
D: NA
size: few
J: TRBJ1-1
DNA: TGTGCCACCGGGAACACTGAAGCTTTCTTT
CDR3: CATGNTEAFF

V: TRBV4-3
D: TRBD2
size: many
J: TRBJ2-2
DNA: TGCGCCAGCAGCCAAGAGGTAGCGGGAGGCTGGAACACCGGGGAGCTGTTTTTT
CDR3: CASSQEVAGGWNTGELFF

V: TRBV20-1
D: NA
size: many
J: TRBJ2-7
DNA: TGCAGTGCTGATCGGGACTTATCCTACGAGCAGTACTTC
CDR3: CSADRDLSYEQYF

V: TRBV4-2
D: NA
size: NA
J: TRBJ2-7
DNA: TGTGCCAGCAGCCATGGGGGACGCGCCAGCTCCGACGAGCAGTACTTC
CDR3: CASSHGGRASSDEQYF

V: TRBV5-1
D: NA
size: many
J: TRBJ1-5
DNA: TGTGCCAGCAGCCAAGGTGATAGCAATCAGCCCCAGCATTTT
CDR3: CASSQGDSNQPQHF

V: TRBV11-2
D: NA
size: few
J: TRBJ1-2
DNA: TGTGCCAGCAGCTCTCCTCGGCGACAGACCCCCTATGGCTACACCTTC
CDR3: CASSSPRRQTPYGYTF

V: TRBV15
D: NA
size: few
J: TRBJ1-3
DNA: TGTGCCACCAGCAGAGTGGACGACACCACCATATATTTT
CDR3: CATSRVDDTTIYF

V: TRBV7-8
D: NA
size: NA
J: TRBJ2-5
DNA: TGTGCCAGCAGGTTAACAGGGAGTCGCGTAGCGGGAGAGACCCAGTACTTC
CDR3: CASRLTGSRVAGETQYF

V: TRBV6-2/TRBV6-3
D: NA
size: few
J: TRBJ2-6
DNA: TGTGCCAGCAACCGGGCAGGAAGCTCTTCTGGGGCCAACGTCCTGACTTTC
CDR3: CASNRAGSSSGANVLTF

V: TRBV12-3/TRBV12-4
D: NA
size: few
J: TRBJ2-7
DNA: TGTGCCAGCAGTTTCGAGGGTTTCCACTACGAGCAGTACTTC
CDR3: CASSFEGFHYEQYF

V: TRBV20-1
D: TRBD2
size: few
J: TRBJ2-1
DNA: TGCTGTGCTAGAGATCGACGGCGGGGGACTACGGTCAATGAGCAGTTCTTC
CDR3: CCARDRRRGTTVNEQFF

V: TRBV6-1
D: NA
size: NA
J: TRBJ1-2
DNA: TGTGCCAGCAGTGAGGTTGCAGGAGGTGGCTACACCTTC
CDR3: CASSEVAGGGYTF